The present TCR beta chain was sequenced within a study of cytomegalovirus exposure and HLA in healthy donors (dated by TCRdb to 2016 to 2017). As for the study more broadly: According to an earlier analysis of a few hundred of the donors, 150 million to 200 million T cells yielded 90 million to 130 million unique TCR beta sequences and approximately 300 Gb of sequence data. Using immunosequencing, the study profiled T cell repertoires from 666 subjects and related those repertoires to cytomegalovirus serostatus. Across some 400 genotyped donors of the cohort, an average of approximately 240,000 unique TCR beta nucleotide sequences per donor were sequenced, and around 19% of those sequences were non-productive. An early release that covered some 640 HLA-typed donors contained approximately 300 gigabases of sequencing data and some 87 million unique TCR sequences. A separate validation cohort of 100 to 150 different subjects was used in addition to the 666-subject first cohort. The study combined high-throughput TCR immunosequencing, statistical association of individual TCRs with disease status, and machine learning to predict cytomegalovirus infection status. Both class I and class II loci were covered by HLA typing, at four-digit resolution. A later analysis re-analyzed previously published TCR beta repertoires from 550 to 700 donors and added high-resolution HLA genotyping to study TCR occurrence patterns. The number of typed donors differed by locus: about 620-640 for A, B, C, DRB1 and DQB1; some 540 for DQA1; 606 for DPA1; and about 470 for DPB1. A later genetic analysis took genome-wide SNP genotypes for about 55% of the roughly 670 donors and used that subset as a discovery cohort. In an earlier analysis of about 590 of the donors, high-throughput TCR beta sequencing was used to judge whether each TCR beta V gene segment behaved as functional or pseudogenic. Donor age, sex, ethnicity and CMV serostatus were compiled together with the repertoire data. The later analysis used no new phenotypic data to find candidate immune exposures, relying instead on TCR beta sequences and their occurrence across donors. Several DR-DQ haplotypes were treated as single units for association and clustering because of strong linkage in the cohort. All discovery cohort repertoires had been generated using a single sequencing platform. Among the approximately 400 genotyped donors, around 81% belonged to the genetic ancestry cluster associated with self-reported Caucasian donors. The study was designed to test whether signatures of past pathogen exposure could be identified by cataloging public T cell receptors. Study-level results and caveats: For the cohort, immune exposure information was limited to CMV serostatus. Three of the identified cytomegalovirus-associated TCR beta chains were confirmed in vitro to be specific for cytomegalovirus antigens. Compared with equally common non-associated chains, HLA-associated TCR beta chains in a later analysis were more clonally expanded and had lower generation probabilities. An earlier analysis of around 540 of the donors showed that most TCR beta V segments appeared in productive rearrangements either about 90% or about 30% of the time, which broadly matched IMGT annotations. A further reported finding was that TCR beta sequences accurately predicted the HLA-A and HLA-B alleles for most subjects in the first cohort. Because HLA typing was missing for some donors at each locus, association tests included only the typed subset. According to a later analysis, parvovirus B19, influenza, CMV and Epstein-Barr virus appeared linked to several top co-occurrence clusters. The authors suggested that the approach could potentially be generalized to other disease states and immunological phenotypes. According to a later analysis, most CMV-associated TCR beta chains appeared to be HLA-restricted, and the HLA associations seemed to be driven largely by CMV exposure. Correlated functional status among segregating V segments might reflect linkage disequilibrium, but an unknown experimental factor could not be ruled out. Most TCR sequences were observed very rarely across donors, whereas some public TCRs were present in many individuals. The presence/absence analyses assumed that sequencing depth was roughly uniform across donors, and that assumption may not be true. When HLA alleles, especially DR and DQ, strongly co-occurred, attributing TCR associations to individual alleles was difficult. In the study, roughly 160 TCR beta chains were listed as associated with cytomegalovirus. At a false discovery rate of 0.05, a later analysis linked 16,000 or so TCR beta sequences to specific HLA alleles. In a later analysis, the rate of TCR association differed among HLA loci, with DRB1 alleles having the most associated TCRs and HLA-C alleles having the fewest. A group of highly shared sequence variants was considered likely to be a technical artifact of the sequencing pipeline. Approximately 16 rarely observed V segments, including chromosome 9 orphons, were excluded from the earlier analysis of a few hundred of the donors because counts were too low. The classifier was reported to diagnose cytomegalovirus status with high specificity and sensitivity in both the original and validation cohorts. Because the 87-base-pair reads could not distinguish some IMGT-functional V segments, including TRBV6-2 and TRBV6-3, those segments were excluded. A later genetic analysis reported fewer N-insertions in productive TCRs among donors in an Asian-associated ancestry cluster than the roughly 640-donor mean. Only TCR beta chains were sequenced in this cohort, and the absence of alpha or paired-chain data limited detectable features. V-gene and J-gene trimming of TCR beta chains was associated with a missense DCLRE1C variant in a later genetic analysis, and the association was replicated in an independent cohort.

The cohort consisted of 650 to 700 healthy bone marrow donors. At the time of sampling, all cohort members were nominally healthy, though unrecorded immune exposures were likely present. The donor tested CMV seronegative and was one of the 352 seronegative cohort members. Each donor provided a peripheral blood sample, and peripheral blood mononuclear cells were used for TCR beta sequencing. The Qiagen DNeasy Blood Extraction Kit was used to extract genomic DNA from the blood cell samples. Remarks on this clone: Its antigen target is currently unknown. Per-nucleotide qualities are absent, and no much larger clonotype sits a single base away.

The germline ends are 11 bases apart after V is trimmed by 0 bases and J by 5 bases. The CDR3, cysteine through phenylalanine, is 15 amino acids long. Only the CDR3 DNA stays, 45 bases, in frame from base 1. Library preparation employed the immunoSEQ multiplex PCR assay. The multiplex PCR relied on a mix of 60 forward primers for TCR Vbeta segments and 13 reverse primers for TCR Jbeta segments. The CDR3 region of rearranged TCR beta genes was amplified from genomic DNA with a multiplex PCR assay. The amplified TCR beta libraries were sequenced on the Illumina HiSeq System as 87-base-pair reads. For the original study's pipeline: A later analysis tallied 70 million to 100 million unique TCR beta chains across the 640 or so repertoires, and some 10 million of those chains were shared by two or more donors. A nearest-neighbor algorithm error-corrected the raw reads and collapsed the reads into unique sequences, merging closely related sequences to remove PCR and sequencing errors. V, D and J gene segments were assigned by aligning CDR3 sequences to IMGT reference sequences. Each retained sequence needed at least a six-nucleotide match to both a V gene segment and a J gene segment. A rearrangement counted as productive if the CDR3 had no stop codons and remained in frame with V and J, and every other rearrangement counted as non-productive. Following IMGT convention, CDR3 was defined as the stretch from the second conserved V-encoded cysteine up to the conserved J-encoded phenylalanine. In an earlier analysis of roughly 580 of the donors, sequences lacking an unambiguous match to a single V gene segment were excluded. An earlier analysis of just under 600 of the donors called V segments functional above 56.7% productive rearrangements and segregating when the between-donor standard deviation exceeded 5%. To diagnose cytomegalovirus status from the catalog of TCR beta chain sequences, a statistical classification framework was built. A later analysis assigned V and J genes by comparing TCR nucleotide sequences with IMGT/GENE-DB human TR gene sequences. In a later analysis, CDR3 sequences and most-parsimonious VDJ recombination scenarios were assigned using the TCRdist pipeline. In a later analysis, every TCR beta chain was defined by the combination of its CDR3 amino acid sequence and its V-gene family, and reads without a unique V-gene family were dropped. To address suspected cross-contamination and a sequencing artifact, a later analysis removed 550 to 750 highly shared, low-generation-probability nucleotide sequences. In a later analysis, a clonal expansion index for each public chain was calculated from normalized within-repertoire ranks of inferred template counts. A later analysis computed generation probabilities with a VDJ recombination model fitted to out-of-frame rearrangements, and checked the results against IGoR. A later analysis scored TCR-TCR, TCR-HLA and TCR-CMV co-occurrence with hypergeometric tests, applying a repertoire-size bias correction to TCR pairs. False discovery rates were estimated in a later analysis by permuting HLA or CMV assignments 20 times. In a later analysis, co-occurring TCRs were grouped using DBSCAN, with TCRdist sequence similarity added in when clustering inside HLA-allele-positive subsets. Co-occurrence clustering excluded repertoires with fewer than 30,000 or more than 120,000 public chains, plus five with anomalous nucleotide sharing. TCRdb mirrors the immuneACCESS table, restricted to in-frame sequences. Some clones are absent from its copies; in checked studies, under half trace to an unresolved V gene, and the reason for the others is unknown. V, J and clone size derive from that table, while D and trimming were established from the DNA sequence. This sample gives some 130,000 clones in total; around four fifths of them show up just once. The top ten hold 5.5% to 8% of the sample.

The specimen sequenced was PBMCs. The sequence derives from a male donor in good health and CMV-seronegative. This sequence uses TRBV23-1 and TRBJ1-5, with a tentative D gene TRBD1 over 6 matching bases. TRBV23-1 is reported as an ORF; its role is uncertain. The nucleotide sequence reads TGCGCCAGCAGTCAATCACATCCAGGGGATCAGCCCCAGCATTTT. Its protein product is CASSQSHPGDQPQHF.